This T cell receptor (beta chain) was documented in a study of T cells in Graves' hyperthyroidism and ophthalmopathy (dated by TCRdb to about 2019). With respect to the entire study: Peripheral blood was sampled at the time of initial diagnosis, prior to any treatment. Once sampling was done, hyperthyroidism patients were given methimazole at a starting dose of 30 mg daily, whereas ophthalmopathy patients were given high-dose intravenous methylprednisolone. In addition, the study compared T-cell repertoires in thyroid tissue and in blood from several Graves' hyperthyroidism patients. The paper reports TCR Vbeta CDR3 sequencing of over 120 peripheral blood samples: around 45 ophthalmopathy, over 70 hyperthyroidism and around 17 progressor patients. Prospective prediction of ophthalmopathy was tested in an independent validation cohort of approximately 19 hyperthyroidism patients and 15 to 17 patients who later progressed to ophthalmopathy. For training and testing, the 100 or so patients in the discovery cohort were randomly divided in a 7:3 ratio. To identify TCR V-J signatures that set the groups apart, the researchers used a discovery cohort of roughly 100 patients, made up of roughly 45 with Graves' ophthalmopathy and some 58 with stable Graves' hyperthyroidism. Study-wide findings and limitations: Most expanded thyroid clonotypes (frequency above 0.001) were also detected in blood, a finding suggesting that blood repertoires may reflect thyroid immune responses. In cross-validation, a model built on a 13 V-J signature told ophthalmopathy apart from stable hyperthyroidism with under 90% sensitivity and about 81% specificity, and in testing the same model reached 80%/75%. In validation, the model predicted progression to ophthalmopathy with around 71% sensitivity and over 72% specificity, a median of approximately 6.5 months before onset. Sample size was not statistically predetermined, and blinding of investigators to group allocation was not performed.

This clonotype was counted many times. Its cognate antigen has yet to be identified. Compared with germline, one end of the junction differs, possibly owing to a read error. Reading from cysteine to phenylalanine, the CDR3 counts 16 amino acids. This entry keeps only the CDR3 DNA: 48 bases, framed from base 1. The germline V gene gives CDR1 as SGHRS and CDR2 as YFSETQ. Graves' hyperthyroidism was defined as stable when no progression to ophthalmopathy occurred over 18 months of follow-up. Hyperthyroidism patients were newly diagnosed, had a disease duration of under 2 months, and were aged 18 to 65 years. Patients with uncontrolled infections, other autoimmune diseases, pregnancy or lactation were excluded. Diagnoses relied on clinical symptoms, serum thyroxine and TRAb, thyroid ultrasound and orbital computed tomography. PBMCs were isolated from more than 8 ml of fresh peripheral blood by Ficoll-Paque density gradient centrifugation. Trizol reagent was used to extract total RNA, and RNA quality was then checked on an Agilent 2100 Bioanalyzer.

TCR beta CDR3 regions were amplified from RNA transcripts. The TCR CDR3 was subjected to a first round of RT-PCR using the HTBI primer set and the Qiagen OneStep RT-PCR kit. Libraries were constructed in a second round of multiplex PCR, after which size selection and purification were performed. The libraries were sequenced on an Illumina HiSeq2000 using paired-end 100 bp reads. The original methods were these. SOAPnuke was used to process the raw data, with reads discarded if the reads contained adapters or uncalled bases, had a mean Phred below 15, or lacked an exact constant-primer or identifier match. COPE v1.2.5 was used to merge high-quality paired reads, and clonotypes were defined as unique nucleotide sequences. MiTCR v1.1 was used to align clonotypes to the IMGT TRBV, TRBD and TRBJ reference segments. The analysis included only V-J combinations with a frequency above 0.0001, which together covered roughly 99% of the repertoires. The TCS score was defined as the ratio of F50 (clonal expansion) to E x V (chaos), calculated using BLOSUM62-based TCRdist between CDR3 peptides within each V-J. Welch's t-statistics and random forest reduced around 520 V-J features to 10 to 15, which were used in a naive Bayes classifier (R e1071). TCRdb's own reprocessing of the public reads used fastp at Q25 and MiXCR and kept productive beta chains. Merged by CDR3 protein, the rows form single entries marked with the most common genes and DNA. The V and J calls shown here were made by TCRdb, not taken from the authors' results. The sample table records approximately 380,000 distinct CDR3 sequences; 19% of these occur just once. Together, the top ten hold 3.7% of the sample.

Sample: blood. The receptor was isolated from a woman between 18 and 29 years old with Graves' hyperthyroidism. Recombination linked TRBV5-1 to TRBJ2-2, with the D gene uncertain. The nucleotides read TGCGCCAGCAGCTGGGGTGATGCAGCGAATACCGGGGAGCTGTTTTTT. Translated, it reads CASSWGDAANTGELFF.